The 20 T cell receptor beta chains in this list originate from one sample, sequenced in a study of sequential checkpoint blockade in melanoma. Clones were sequenced by immunoSEQ multiplex PCR, and TCRdb holds only the in-frame ones, with some missing. Of a few thousand clones listed, 60% were seen once; the top ten hold 15%. The sample's treatment: randomized to nivolumab then ipilimumab (arm A) or the reverse (arm B). This specimen was CD8+ T cells sorted from blood (inferred from file names), taken from a patient given nivolumab and ipilimumab in sequence. These receptors all come from a human patient with melanoma. Some clones in this sample may be carry-over from other donors' samples.

This chain connects TRBV7-2 to TRBJ1-3; the D gene is possibly TRBD1 (5 bases). Trimming took off 5 bases at V and 0 bases at J, with 14 bases between the two ends. Germline V gene sequence: CDR1 SGHTA, CDR2 FQGNSA. This CDR3 has 16 amino acids. CDR3 nucleotide sequence: TGTGCCAGCAGCCCATGGGGGGAGTCCTCTGGAAACACCATATATTTT. Protein sequence: CASSPWGESSGNTIYF.

The V and J genes are TRBV14 and TRBJ2-7; the match to TRBD1 covers 8 bases. With V trimmed by 4 bases and J by 6 bases, 5 bases remained unmatched. Germline CDR1 reads SGHDN; CDR2 reads FVKESK. This CDR3 comprises 13 residues. The DNA of the CDR3 is TGTGCCAGCAGCCGCTGGACAGGGCTCGAGCAGTACTTC. It specifies CASSRWTGLEQYF.

The DNA of the CDR3 is TGTGCCAGCAGTTACGACGGACAGGGCTACGAGCAGTACTTC. Translation: CASSYDGQGYEQYF. The rearrangement uses TRBV6-6 and TRBJ2-7; TRBD1 matches 8 bases. Unmatched junction bases numbered 3, after V lost 2 bases and J lost 3 bases. The CDR3 is made up of 14 amino acids. Germline V gene data show CDR1 as MNHNY and CDR2 as SVGAGI (reference sequence).

This CDR3 is CASSLSSGAHGYTF. CDR3 in DNA: TGTGCCAGCAGTTTATCCTCAGGGGCCCATGGCTACACCTTC. This chain links TRBV27 with TRBJ1-2; D may be TRBD1 (6 bases). Trimming cost V 0 bases and J 6 bases, with 11 bases left between them. This CDR3 has 14 residues. Germline assignment: CDR1 MNHEY and CDR2 SMNVEV (reference sequence).

V usage is TRBV7-9 and J usage is TRBJ1-6; TRBD1 matches at 8 bases. After removal of 0 bases from V and 9 bases from J, the junction contained 7 bases not matched to a gene. This CDR3 is built from 16 residues. CDR1 and CDR2 from the germline V gene are SEHNR and FQNEAQ (reference sequence). CDR3 nucleotide sequence: TGTGCCAGCAGCTTAGCGCGACAGGGGTTAGGTTCACCCCTCCACTTT. This translates into CASSLARQGLGSPLHF.

This clone was recorded only once. The chain has TRBV5-6 and TRBJ2-5; D remains unclear. Germline assignment: CDR1 SGHDT and CDR2 YYEEEE. The CDR3 spans 13 residues. The germline V and J ends were trimmed by 1 base and 1 base, with 5 bases remaining between them. The CDR3 loop is CASSLLAQETQYF. The CDR3 DNA reads as TGTGCCAGCAGCTTGTTAGCCCAAGAGACCCAGTACTTC.

About this clone itself: The junction departs from germline at one end; a sequencing error may be responsible. The chain joins TRBV27 to TRBJ2-7, with D unresolved. Per the germline V gene, CDR1 is MNHEY and CDR2 is SMNVEV (reference sequence). The CDR3 covers 13 residues. The CDR3 coding sequence is TGTGCCAGCAGTTTAAGCCTCCACTACGGGCAGTACTTC. Protein sequence: CASSLSLHYGQYF.

The CDR3 nucleotides read TGTGCCAGCAGCCCGCGGGGGAAGTTTCGGCCCCAGCATTTT. This sequence encodes CASSPRGKFRPQHF. The chain recombines TRBV7-6 with TRBJ1-5, with a tentative D call TRBD1 (5 bases). Germline-derived CDR1 and CDR2 are SGHVS and FNYEAQ. The V end lost 5 bases, the J end lost 9 bases, and 17 bases lay between the germline ends. The CDR3 loop spans 14 amino acids.

The rearrangement uses TRBV19 and TRBJ1-6; 7 bases fit TRBD1. CDR3 size: 15 residues. The V gene end was trimmed by 6 bases and the J gene end by 7 bases; junction bases not matched to a gene: 9. CDR1 is LNHDA, CDR2 SQIVND, per germline (reference sequence). CDR3 loop: CASRAQTGRNSPLHF. CDR3 coding DNA: TGTGCCAGTAGGGCCCAGACAGGGCGGAATTCACCCCTCCACTTT.

The rearrangement uses TRBV6-5 and TRBJ1-5, with TRBD1 as a possible D gene (6 bases). The germline gives CDR1 MNHEY, CDR2 SVGAGI. The CDR3 is 14 amino acids. V gave up 6 bases and J gave up 6 bases, with 15 bases separating them. CDR3 sequence: CASRGGGTAQPQHF. The CDR3 DNA follows: TGTGCCAGCAGGGGAGGGGGTACGGCTCAGCCCCAGCATTTT.

The chain joins TRBV11-2 to TRBJ2-6; D not certain. Germline lookup yields CDR1 SGHAT and CDR2 FQNNGV. This CDR3 contains 16 residues. Trimming took 0 bases from V and 0 from J, leaving 6 bases between them. CDR3 DNA: TGTGCCAGCAGCTTAGATGGAGTCTCTGGGGCCAACGTCCTGACTTTC. This translates into CASSLDGVSGANVLTF.

V gene TRBV21-1 combines with J gene TRBJ2-6; the table gives TRBD2 as D, unverified against the DNA. TRBV21-1 is designated a pseudogene. This CDR3 is 18 amino acids long. The CDR3 reads CASTRRNEANSGANVLTF. The CDR3, as DNA: TGTGCCAGCACCCGGAGAAATGAAGCAAACTCTGGGGCCAACGTCCTGACTTTC.

By share of the sample, this clone is medium-sized (0.01 to 0.1%). The V and J genes are TRBV5-4 and TRBJ1-1, with 7 bases that match TRBD1. Germline CDR1 reads SGHNT; CDR2 reads YYREEE (reference sequence). V shed 4 bases and J 0 bases; nucleotides not matched to a gene: 3. The length of the CDR3 is 14 residues. CDR3 nucleotide sequence: TGTGCCAGCAGCCTCGGACAGGTGAACACTGAAGCTTTCTTT. This codes for CASSLGQVNTEAFF.

This rearrangement joins TRBV27 to TRBJ2-7, with D maybe TRBD1 (6 bases). V lost 2 bases and J 6 bases, leaving 17 bases between the germline ends. Germline V gene lookup returns CDR1 MNHEY and CDR2 SMNVEV (reference sequence). The CDR3 consists of 15 residues. The CDR3 here is CASSLGQGSDSEQYF. CDR3 bases: TGTGCCAGCAGTTTAGGGCAGGGGTCCGACTCCGAGCAGTACTTC.

In this sample, this clone turned up once. This chain links TRBV5-1 with TRBJ2-1; TRBD2 agrees at 8 bases. The CDR3 is made up of 17 amino acids. With V trimmed by 4 bases and J by 3 bases, 12 bases remained unmatched. The germline gives CDR1 SGHRS, CDR2 YFSETQ. CDR3 sequence: CASSRAGAGGYYNEQFF. CDR3 DNA sequence: TGCGCCAGCAGCCGGGCGGGGGCGGGGGGCTACTACAATGAGCAGTTCTTC.

This chain connects TRBV27 to TRBJ2-7; weak D call: TRBD2 (6 bases). Per the germline V gene, CDR1 is MNHEY and CDR2 is SMNVEV (reference sequence). The V gene lost 5 bases and the J gene lost 2 bases, with 13 bases spanning the gap. The CDR3 sequence is 14 residues long. The CDR3, as DNA: TGTGCCAGCAGTCCCGGACGGACTACCTACGAGCAGTACTTC. This codes for CASSPGRTTYEQYF.

The chain employs TRBV7-7 and TRBJ2-7; 9 nucleotides agree with TRBD1. V gave up 3 bases and J gave up 4 bases; unmatched junction bases: 1. Looked up from germline, CDR1 is SSHAT and CDR2 is FNYEAQ (reference sequence). The CDR3 covers 13 residues. The CDR3 bases are TGTGCCAGCAGCTTGACAGGGGGGTACGAGCAGTACTTC. It translates to CASSLTGGYEQYF.

This chain links TRBV25-1 with TRBJ2-7; D may be TRBD1 (6 bases). Trimming took off 7 bases at V and 2 bases at J, with 12 bases between the two ends. The CDR3 totals 13 residues. Germline assignment: CDR1 MGHDK and CDR2 SYGVNS. This chain's CDR3 is CASKGQTAYEQYF. In nucleotides, the CDR3 is TGTGCCAGCAAAGGACAGACAGCCTACGAGCAGTACTTC.

In DNA form, the CDR3 reads TGTGCCAGCAGCGTAGGCGGGGGGGCCGGCGAGCAGTACTTC. Translated: CASSVGGGAGEQYF. The rearrangement joins TRBV9 to TRBJ2-7, with 9 positions matching TRBD2. This CDR3 region has 14 residues. Trimming cost V 0 bases and J 6 bases; bases outside gene matches: 4. Germline CDR1 and CDR2: SGDLS and YYNGEE.

The V gene is TRBV7-8, the J gene TRBJ1-4; D possibly corresponds to TRBD1 (6 bases). This CDR3 is 16 amino acids long. Deletions cut 1 base from V and 4 bases from J, with 13 bases between. Germline V CDR1 and CDR2: SGHVS, FQNEAQ. The CDR3 is CASSLGPGTLNEKLFF. The CDR3 nucleotides read TGTGCCAGCAGCTTAGGCCCCGGGACACTTAATGAAAAACTGTTTTTT.